One sample yielded the 6 T cell receptor beta chains listed below, sequenced in a study of T cells in Graves' hyperthyroidism and ophthalmopathy. Amplified TCR beta CDR3 regions came from RNA transcripts. With the HTBI primer set, the TCR CDR3 went through a first round of RT-PCR. TCRdb recomputed calls from the multiplex PCR reads with MiXCR, one row per CDR3 protein. The sample has some 180,000 distinct CDR3 sequences; around 15% are singletons. The sample taken for sequencing was blood. These receptors were taken from a woman in her forties or fifties with Graves' hyperthyroidism.

This clonotype was found many times. The chain has TRBV25-1 and TRBJ2-1; 7 bases fit TRBD1. Germline-derived CDR1 and CDR2 are MGHDK and SYGVNS. The CDR3 has 15 residues. The V segment lost 7 bases and the J segment 0 bases; nucleotides outside the gene matches: 6. The CDR3 bases are TGTGCCAGCACTCCGGGACAGAGCTCCTACAATGAGCAGTTCTTC. This codes for CASTPGQSSYNEQFF.

There are a few counts of this clonotype. The chain combines TRBV19 with TRBJ1-3, with D maybe TRBD1 (6 bases). This CDR3 region has 15 residues. With 3 bases removed from V and 2 bases from J, the gap between germline ends came to 11 bases. CDR1 is LNHDA, CDR2 SQIVND, per germline (reference sequence). CDR3 DNA sequence: TGTGCCAGTAGTATCCTGGGGGCCCCTGGAAACACCATATATTTT. Translation: CASSILGAPGNTIYF.

V gene TRBV5-1 combines with J gene TRBJ1-1; a weak D match, TRBD1 (6 bases). Trimming stripped 6 bases from V and 4 bases from J, with 16 bases between. This CDR3 is built from 14 residues. The germline V gene encodes CDR1 SGHRS and CDR2 YFSETQ. As DNA, the CDR3 is TGCGCCAGCACCGTAGGGGGGACGGGCACTGAAGCTTTCTTT. Its translation is CASTVGGTGTEAFF.

Note on this clonotype: A read error is possible here, since a much larger clone lies one base away. The chain employs TRBV9 and TRBJ2-1; 7 nucleotides align to TRBD2. Germline V gene sequence: CDR1 SGDLS, CDR2 YYNGEE. This CDR3 is 14 amino acids long. In nucleotides, the CDR3 is TGTGACAGCACCAGGACTAGTATGGTGAATGAGCAGTTCTTC. The encoded protein is CDSTRTSMVNEQFF.

This clonotype was observed many times. The V gene is TRBV7-9, the J gene TRBJ1-1; 8 bases are shared with TRBD1. The CDR3 is made up of 13 amino acids. Germline trimming cut 11 bases from V and 6 bases from J; bases unmatched to any gene: 11. Germline CDR1 is SEHNR and CDR2 is FQNEAQ (reference sequence). The CDR3 DNA sequence: TGTGCCGTCGGACAGGGAAAGGGGTCTGAAGCTTTCTTT. The encoded protein is CAVGQGKGSEAFF. Drawing the rest from reference TRBV7-9 and TRBJ1-1, the complete variable domain is DTGVSQNPRHKITKRGQNVTFRCDPISEHNRLYWYRQTLGQGPEFLTYFQNEAQLEKSRLLSDRFSAERPKGSFSTLEIQRTEQGDSAMYLCAVGQGKGSEAFFGQGTRLTVV.

Many counts were recorded for this clonotype. V is TRBV6-2 or TRBV6-3 and J is TRBJ2-1, with TRBD2 matching over 7 bases. Germline values: CDR1 MNHEY, CDR2 SVGEGT. The CDR3 is 15 amino acids. Trimming at V came to 7 bases and at J to 3 bases, leaving 9 bases not matched to a gene. This CDR3 is CASTPGGTNYNEQFF. In DNA, the CDR3 is TGTGCCAGCACCCCGGGTGGGACTAACTACAATGAGCAGTTCTTC.